This T cell receptor (beta chain) was identified during a study of blood T cell repertoires in COVID-19. Study-level information: COVID-19 samples collected from the United States, Italy and Spain covered acute and convalescent phases.

Original processing methods: Nucleated cell number was recorded as an estimate derived from reference gene primer amplification. Sequencing used immunoSEQ multiplex PCR; TCRdb keeps in-frame clones, though not all of them. The DNA was the basis for D and trimming; V, J and clone size are from that table. The sample holds roughly 100,000 clones, roughly 82% seen once. The receptor was derived from a human donor in a cohort sampled during active COVID-19. Material for sequencing was peripheral blood.

CDR3 sequence (DNA): TGTGCCAGCTCACCTCTTAGCGGGGCCTCCTACAATGAGCAGTTCTTC. Translating it yields CASSPLSGASYNEQFF. The V and J genes are TRBV18 and TRBJ2-1; 8 bases line up with TRBD2. Germline CDR1 reads KGHSH; CDR2 reads LQKENI. V dropped 3 bases and J dropped 0; count of bases not matched to a gene: 4. The CDR3 runs 16 residues.